This TCR beta chain was identified in a study of blood T cells in healthy people across ages. Per-sample yields of isolated PBMCs were at least 6 million. A second PCR, run for roughly 7 to 11 cycles, used a sample-barcoded 5' primer plus a J-beta primer mix. Paired-end reads containing CDR3 totaled no fewer than 3 million for each sample. Each CDR3 protein is one row after TCRdb ran MiXCR on the 5' RACE reads. The sample lists more than 750,000 distinct CDR3 sequences; 25% to 35% were seen once. Trimming stripped 1 base from V and 2 bases from J, with 14 bases between. This CDR3 is built from 16 residues. Germline V gene data show CDR1 as SGHVS and CDR2 as FNYEAQ. This sample also appeared in a second study, on T cells of mothers and their children. From that second work: RNA extracted was entirely used for cDNA synthesis, approximately 1.5 ug per 15 ul.

This TCR derives from a woman aged 40 to 50 in good health. The chain carries TRBV7-6 and TRBJ2-5, with TRBD1 as a possible D gene (6 bases). Source material: blood. CDR3 nucleotides: TGTGCCAGCAGCTTAGAGACAGGCCAACATCAAGAGACCCAGTACTTC. Translated: CASSLETGQHQETQYF.